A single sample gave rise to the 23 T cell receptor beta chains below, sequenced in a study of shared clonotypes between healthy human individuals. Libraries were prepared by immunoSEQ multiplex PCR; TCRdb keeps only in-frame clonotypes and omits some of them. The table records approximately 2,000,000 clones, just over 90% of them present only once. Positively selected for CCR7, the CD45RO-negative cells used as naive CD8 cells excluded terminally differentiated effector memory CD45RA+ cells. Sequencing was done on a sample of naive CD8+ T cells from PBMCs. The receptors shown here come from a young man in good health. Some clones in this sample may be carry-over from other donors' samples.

The CDR3 sequence is CSVLGGDNTEAFF. CDR3 in DNA: TGCAGCGTTTTGGGAGGGGATAACACTGAAGCTTTCTTT. The gene calls are TRBV29-1 and TRBJ1-1; tentatively, D is TRBD1 (5 bases). Trimming stripped 5 bases from V and 2 bases from J, with 12 bases between. This CDR3 has 13 residues. Germline CDR1 reads SQVTM; CDR2 reads ANQGSEA.

In nucleotides, the CDR3 is TGTGCCAGCAGTTACTCGGGCAGGGCTAACTATGGCTACACCTTC. Amino acid sequence: CASSYSGRANYGYTF. V is TRBV6-5 and J is TRBJ1-2; a weak D match, TRBD1 (5 bases). Germline V gene lookup returns CDR1 MNHEY and CDR2 SVGAGI. The germline V and J ends were trimmed by 0 bases and 0 bases, with 8 bases remaining between them. The length of the CDR3 is 15 residues.

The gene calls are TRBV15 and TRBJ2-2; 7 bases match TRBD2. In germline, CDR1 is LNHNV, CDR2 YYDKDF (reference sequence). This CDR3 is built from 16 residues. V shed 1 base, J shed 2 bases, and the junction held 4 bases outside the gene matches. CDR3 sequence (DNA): TGTGCCACCAGCAGAGCACTAGCGAAAAACACCGGGGAGCTGTTTTTT. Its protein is CATSRALAKNTGELFF.

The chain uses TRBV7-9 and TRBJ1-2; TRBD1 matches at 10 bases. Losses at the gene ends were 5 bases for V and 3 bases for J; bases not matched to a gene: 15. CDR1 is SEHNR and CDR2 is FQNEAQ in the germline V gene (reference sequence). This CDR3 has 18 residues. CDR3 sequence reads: CASSVYPRQGARDYGYTF. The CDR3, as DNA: TGTGCCAGCAGCGTATATCCTCGACAGGGGGCAAGGGACTATGGCTACACCTTC.

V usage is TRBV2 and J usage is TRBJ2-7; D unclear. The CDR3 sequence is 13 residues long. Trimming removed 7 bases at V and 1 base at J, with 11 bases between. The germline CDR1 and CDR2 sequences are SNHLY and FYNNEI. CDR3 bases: TGTGCCAGCACCTGGGGTGGGTCCTACGAGCAGTACTTC. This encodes CASTWGGSYEQYF.

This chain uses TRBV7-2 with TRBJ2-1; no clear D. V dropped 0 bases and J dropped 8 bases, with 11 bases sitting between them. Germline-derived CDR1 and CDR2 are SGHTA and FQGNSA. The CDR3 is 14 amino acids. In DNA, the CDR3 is TGTGCCAGCAGCTTAGCCTCCTGGGCCGATGAGCAGTTCTTC. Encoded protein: CASSLASWADEQFF.

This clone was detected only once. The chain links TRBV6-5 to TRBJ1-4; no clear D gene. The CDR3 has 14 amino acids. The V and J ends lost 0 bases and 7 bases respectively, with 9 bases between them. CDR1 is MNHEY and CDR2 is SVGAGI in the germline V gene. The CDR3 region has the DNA TGTGCCAGCAGTTACTCGATCTCGTCTGAAAAACTGTTTTTT. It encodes CASSYSISSEKLFF.

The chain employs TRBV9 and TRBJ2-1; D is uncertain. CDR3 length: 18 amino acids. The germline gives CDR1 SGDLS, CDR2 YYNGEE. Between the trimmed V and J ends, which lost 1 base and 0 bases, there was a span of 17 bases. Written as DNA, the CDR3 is TGTGCCAGCAGCGTAAACCCACAGAAACCAAGCTCCTACAATGAGCAGTTCTTC. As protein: CASSVNPQKPSSYNEQFF.

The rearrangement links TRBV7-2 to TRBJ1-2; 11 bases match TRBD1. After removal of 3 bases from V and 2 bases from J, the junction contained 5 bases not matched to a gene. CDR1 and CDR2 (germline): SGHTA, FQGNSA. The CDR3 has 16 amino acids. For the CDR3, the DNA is TGTGCCAGCAGCTTCCCCTGGGACAGGGGGAACTATGGCTACACCTTC. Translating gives CASSFPWDRGNYGYTF. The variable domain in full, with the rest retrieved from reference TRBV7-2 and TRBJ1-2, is GAGVSQSPSNKVTEKGKDVELRCDPISGHTALYWYRQSLGQGLEFLIYFQGNSAPDKSGLPSDRFSAERTGGSVSTLTIQRTQQEDSAVYLCASSFPWDRGNYGYTFGSGTRLTVV.

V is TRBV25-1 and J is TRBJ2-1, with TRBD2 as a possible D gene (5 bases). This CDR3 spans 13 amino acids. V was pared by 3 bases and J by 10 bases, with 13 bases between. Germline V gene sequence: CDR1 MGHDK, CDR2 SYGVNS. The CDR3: CASSDTKTTEQFF. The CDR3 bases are TGTGCCAGCAGTGATACAAAGACTACCGAGCAGTTCTTC.

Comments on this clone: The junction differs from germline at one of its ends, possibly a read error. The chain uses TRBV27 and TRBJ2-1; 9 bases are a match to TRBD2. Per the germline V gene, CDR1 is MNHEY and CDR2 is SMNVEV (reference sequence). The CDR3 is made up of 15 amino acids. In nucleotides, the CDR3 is TGTGCCAGCAATTTAGCGGGAGTGCCCTACAATGAGCAGTTCTTC. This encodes CASNLAGVPYNEQFF.

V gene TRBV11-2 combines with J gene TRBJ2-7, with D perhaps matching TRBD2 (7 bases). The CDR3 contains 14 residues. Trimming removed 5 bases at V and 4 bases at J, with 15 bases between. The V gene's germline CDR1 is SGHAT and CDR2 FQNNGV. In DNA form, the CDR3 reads TGTGCCAGCAGCCCGGGGGGCAGAATATACGAGCAGTACTTC. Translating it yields CASSPGGRIYEQYF. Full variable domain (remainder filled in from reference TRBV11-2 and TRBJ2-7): EAGVAQSPRYKIIEKRQSVAFWCNPISGHATLYWYQQILGQGPKLLIQFQNNGVVDDSQLPKDRFSAERLKGVDSTLKIQPAKLEDSAVYLCASSPGGRIYEQYFGPGTRLTVT.

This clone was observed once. The CDR3 is CASSTWDTQLQQYF. The CDR3 DNA reads TGTGCCAGCAGTACCTGGGACACCCAGCTCCAGCAGTACTTC. V is TRBV28 and J is TRBJ2-7; possible D gene TRBD1, 6 bases. This CDR3 comprises 14 residues. The germline V gene has CDR1 MDHEN and CDR2 SYDVKM. The germline V and J ends were trimmed by 5 bases and 8 bases, with 19 bases remaining between them.

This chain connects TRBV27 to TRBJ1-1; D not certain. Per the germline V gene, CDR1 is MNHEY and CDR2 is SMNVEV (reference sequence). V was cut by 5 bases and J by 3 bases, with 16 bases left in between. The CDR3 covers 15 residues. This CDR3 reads CASSPTQWRDTEAFF. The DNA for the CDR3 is TGTGCCAGCAGTCCGACACAGTGGAGGGACACTGAAGCTTTCTTT.

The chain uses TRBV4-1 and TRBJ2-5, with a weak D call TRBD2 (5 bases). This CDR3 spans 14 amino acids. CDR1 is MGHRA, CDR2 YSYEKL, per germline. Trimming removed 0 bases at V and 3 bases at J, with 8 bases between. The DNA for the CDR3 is TGCGCCAGCAGCCAAGAGCCCGGGAAAGAGACCCAGTACTTC. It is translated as CASSQEPGKETQYF.

The CDR3, as DNA: TGTGCCAGCAGCGGTACTAGCGGGATAAGGGATGAGCAGTTCTTC. Translation gives CASSGTSGIRDEQFF. The V call is TRBV9, the J call TRBJ2-1, with 10 positions matching TRBD2. Germline lookup yields CDR1 SGDLS and CDR2 YYNGEE. With 3 bases clipped from V and 8 bases from J, the junction kept 8 bases outside the gene matches. This CDR3 is 15 amino acids long.

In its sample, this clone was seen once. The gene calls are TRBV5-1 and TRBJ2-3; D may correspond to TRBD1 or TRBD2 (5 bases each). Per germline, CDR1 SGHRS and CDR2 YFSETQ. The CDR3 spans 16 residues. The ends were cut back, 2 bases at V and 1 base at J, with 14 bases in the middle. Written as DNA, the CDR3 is TGCGCCAGCAGCTTTCGAGGGGCCCCTCGCACAGATACGCAGTATTTT. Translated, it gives CASSFRGAPRTDTQYF.

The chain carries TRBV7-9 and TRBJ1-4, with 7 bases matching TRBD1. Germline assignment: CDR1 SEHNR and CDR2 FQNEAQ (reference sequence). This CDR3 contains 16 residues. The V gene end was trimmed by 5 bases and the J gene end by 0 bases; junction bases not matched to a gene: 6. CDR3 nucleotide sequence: TGTGCCAGCAGCGACGACAGGGAGGCAACTAATGAAAAACTGTTTTTT. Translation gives CASSDDREATNEKLFF. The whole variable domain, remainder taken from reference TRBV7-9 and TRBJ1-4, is DTGVSQNPRHKITKRGQNVTFRCDPISEHNRLYWYRQTLGQGPEFLTYFQNEAQLEKSRLLSDRFSAERPKGSFSTLEIQRTEQGDSAMYLCASSDDREATNEKLFFGSGTQLSVL.

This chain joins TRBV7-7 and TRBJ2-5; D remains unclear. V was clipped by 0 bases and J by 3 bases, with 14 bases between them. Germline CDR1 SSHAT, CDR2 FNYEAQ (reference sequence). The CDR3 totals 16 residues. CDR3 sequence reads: CASSLALGSEEETQYF. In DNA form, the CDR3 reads TGTGCCAGCAGCTTAGCCCTAGGGTCAGAGGAAGAGACCCAGTACTTC.

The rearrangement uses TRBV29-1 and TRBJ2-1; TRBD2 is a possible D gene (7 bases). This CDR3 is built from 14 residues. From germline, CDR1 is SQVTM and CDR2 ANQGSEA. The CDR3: CKIGGADSYNEQFF. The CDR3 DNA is TGCAAGATTGGGGGGGCGGACTCCTACAATGAGCAGTTCTTC.

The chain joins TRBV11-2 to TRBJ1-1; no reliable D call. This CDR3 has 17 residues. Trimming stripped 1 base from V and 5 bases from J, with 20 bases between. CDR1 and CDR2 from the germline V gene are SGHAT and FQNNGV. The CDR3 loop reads CASSLARRRSYNTEAFF. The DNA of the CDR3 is TGTGCCAGCAGCTTAGCCCGCCGCAGGTCCTACAATACTGAAGCTTTCTTT.

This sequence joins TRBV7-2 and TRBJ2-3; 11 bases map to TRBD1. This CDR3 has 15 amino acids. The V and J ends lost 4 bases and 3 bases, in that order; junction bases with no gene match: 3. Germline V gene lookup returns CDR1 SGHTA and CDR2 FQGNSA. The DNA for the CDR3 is TGTGCCAGCAGCTCCGGGACAGGGGGAACAGATACGCAGTATTTT. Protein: CASSSGTGGTDTQYF. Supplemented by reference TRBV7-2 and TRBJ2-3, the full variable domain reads GAGVSQSPSNKVTEKGKDVELRCDPISGHTALYWYRQSLGQGLEFLIYFQGNSAPDKSGLPSDRFSAERTGGSVSTLTIQRTQQEDSAVYLCASSSGTGGTDTQYFGPGTRLTVL.

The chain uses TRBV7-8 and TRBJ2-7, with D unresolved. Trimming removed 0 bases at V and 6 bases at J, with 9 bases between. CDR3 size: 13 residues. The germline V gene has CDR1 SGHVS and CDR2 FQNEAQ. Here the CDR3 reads CASSLAVPPEQYF. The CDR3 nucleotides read TGTGCCAGCAGCTTAGCTGTCCCCCCCGAGCAGTACTTC.